This TCR beta chain was profiled in a study of T cell clonality in common variable immunodeficiency. In its sample, this clone was seen many times. The read gets to within 3 residues of the CDR3 end, and the germline J gene fills in the rest. The method was immunoSEQ multiplex PCR; TCRdb's version includes in-frame clones alone and lacks a portion of them. Singletons are absent from the sample, which has 45,000 to 65,000 clones. The germline V and J ends were trimmed by 4 bases and 2 bases, with 15 bases remaining between them. The length of the CDR3 is 16 residues. Germline loops: CDR1 LNHDA, CDR2 SQIVND (reference sequence).

This TCR derives from a person aged 18 to 75 in good health. The sample taken for sequencing was peripheral blood mononuclear cells. V is TRBV19 and J is TRBJ2-1; D call uncertain. CDR3 in amino acids: CASSTNRLIPYNEQFF. The sequenced CDR3 bases are TGTGCCAGTAGTACAAATAGACTCATCCCCTACAATGAG.